This passage covers 29 T cell receptor beta chains from one sample sequenced in a study of cytotoxic CD8 clonotypes in ibrutinib-treated CLL. Assay: immunoSEQ multiplex PCR; the TCRdb copy retains only in-frame clones and omits some. The sample yields around 70,000 clones, 90% seen once. The sample was PBMCs, taken after 12 months of ibrutinib treatment. The receptors derive from a human donor with chronic lymphocytic leukemia.

The chain recombines TRBV19 with TRBJ1-5; 7 positions match TRBD1. Germline CDR1 and CDR2: LNHDA and SQIVND (reference sequence). There are 14 residues in the CDR3. V lost 7 bases to trimming and J lost 4 bases; unmatched junction nucleotides: 7. The CDR3 DNA reads as TGTGCCAGTATGGCGGACAGGACAAATCAGCCCCAGCATTTT. This encodes CASMADRTNQPQHF.

The V and J genes are TRBV5-1 and TRBJ1-2, with D possibly being TRBD1 (5 bases). CDR3 size: 15 residues. Looked up from germline, CDR1 is SGHRS and CDR2 is YFSETQ. Trimming removed 4 bases from V and 8 bases from J, with 21 bases in between. This CDR3 is CASSAAPMGRVGYTF. CDR3 nucleotides: TGCGCCAGCAGCGCGGCCCCGATGGGACGGGTGGGCTACACCTTC.

This clone was recorded only once. The CDR3 here is CASSWDRGYEQYF. The CDR3, as DNA: TGCGCCAGCAGCTGGGACAGGGGGTACGAGCAGTACTTC. The chain is built from TRBV5-1 and TRBJ2-7; TRBD1 matches at 11 bases. The CDR3 is made up of 13 amino acids. Germline CDR1 SGHRS, CDR2 YFSETQ. V was clipped by 3 bases and J by 4 bases; unmatched bases: 0. Supplemented by reference TRBV5-1 and TRBJ2-7, the full variable domain reads KAGVTQTPRYLIKTRGQQVTLSCSPISGHRSVSWYQQTPGQGLQFLFEYFSETQRNKGNFPGRFSGRQFSNSRSEMNVSTLELGDSALYLCASSWDRGYEQYFGPGTRLTVT.

V and J are TRBV5-1 and TRBJ2-1; 11 nucleotides match TRBD2. Germline assignment: CDR1 SGHRS and CDR2 YFSETQ. After removal of 0 bases from V and 6 bases from J, the junction contained 5 bases not matched to a gene. The CDR3 has 16 residues. The CDR3, as DNA: TGCGCCAGCAGCTTGGATACTAGCGGGAGATCCAATGAGCAGTTCTTC. Translated: CASSLDTSGRSNEQFF.

V usage is TRBV5-1 and J usage is TRBJ1-3, with unresolved D. The CDR3 covers 16 residues. Trimming removed 0 bases from V and 0 bases from J, with 10 bases in between. CDR1 is SGHRS and CDR2 is YFSETQ in the germline V gene. The CDR3 nucleotides are TGCGCCAGCAGCTTGGAAGCTTCGGGCTCTGGAAACACCATATATTTT. Translation: CASSLEASGSGNTIYF.

The chain combines TRBV23-1 with TRBJ2-5, with TRBD2 as a possible D gene (6 bases). The closer fit of TRBJ2-7 to the DNA end suggests the J call may be wrong. TRBV23-1 is recorded as an ORF, its role being uncertain. The CDR3 contains 16 residues. The CDR3 DNA reads TGCGCCAGCAGTCAATCTCCGGGACTGACTTCCTACGAGCAGTACTTC. This translates into CASSQSPGLTSYEQYF.

The V call is TRBV10-1, the J call TRBJ2-2, with 9 bases lining up with TRBD1. The CDR3 length is 17 residues. Germline CDR1 WNHNN, CDR2 SYGVQD (reference sequence). After removal of 3 bases from V and 0 bases from J, the junction contained 5 bases not matched to a gene. The CDR3 DNA follows: TGCGCCAGCAGTGACCCGGGACAGGGACCGAACACCGGGGAGCTGTTTTTT. Translation: CASSDPGQGPNTGELFF.

The CDR3 loop is CASSPPGSYGYTF. CDR3 nucleotide sequence: TGTGCCAGCAGTCCCCCGGGTTCCTATGGCTACACCTTC. The chain carries TRBV27 and TRBJ1-2; D is unclear. The CDR3 is 13 amino acids. Germline CDR1 is MNHEY and CDR2 is SMNVEV (reference sequence). V was trimmed by 5 bases and J by 4 bases, leaving 11 bases between them.

The chain is built from TRBV25-1 and TRBJ1-2; 8 nucleotides match TRBD1. CDR1 is MGHDK, CDR2 SYGVNS, per germline. There are 15 residues in the CDR3. Trimming removed 4 bases from V and 7 bases from J; junction bases left unmatched: 11. DNA for the CDR3: TGTGCCAGCAGTGGGGCCCGGGACAGGATTAGTGGCTACACCTTC. This gives the protein CASSGARDRISGYTF.

The CDR3 spells CASSLTSGGYNEQFF. The CDR3 DNA follows: TGTGCCAGCAGCCTAACTAGCGGGGGGTACAATGAGCAGTTCTTC. The chain recombines TRBV11-2 with TRBJ2-1; 12 bases fit TRBD2. V shed 5 bases and J 4 bases; nucleotides not matched to a gene: 3. The CDR3 sequence is 15 residues long. Germline V gene sequence: CDR1 SGHAT, CDR2 FQNNGV.

The rearrangement joins TRBV5-1 to TRBJ2-3; 9 nucleotides match TRBD2. The V gene end was trimmed by 0 bases and the J gene end by 4 bases; junction bases not matched to a gene: 3. The V gene's germline CDR1 is SGHRS and CDR2 YFSETQ. The CDR3 has 15 residues. The CDR3 here is CASSLEVAGADTQYF. The CDR3 nucleotides are TGCGCCAGCAGCTTGGAAGTAGCGGGAGCAGATACGCAGTATTTT.

V is TRBV6-4 and J is TRBJ2-2; D not resolved. The germline CDR1 and CDR2 sequences are MRHNA and SNTAGT. Deletions cut 6 bases from V and 6 bases from J, with 8 bases between. CDR3 length equals 12 residues. The CDR3 nucleotides are TGTGCCAGCAGAGACCCCCCCGGGGAGCTGTTTTTT. Its protein is CASRDPPGELFF.

The chain has TRBV5-5 and TRBJ1-2; TRBD1 matches 10 bases. Germline assignment: CDR1 SGHKS and CDR2 YYEKEE (reference sequence). This CDR3 spans 14 amino acids. The junction had 11 bases not matched to a gene; V was cut back by 7 bases and J by 8 bases. The CDR3 reads CASGLPGTGEGYTF. CDR3 bases: TGTGCCAGCGGGCTACCTGGGACAGGGGAAGGCTACACCTTC.

The J gene is TRBJ1-1, the V gene TRBV19; D is uncertain. Per germline, CDR1 LNHDA and CDR2 SQIVND (reference sequence). Trimming stripped 3 bases from V and 5 bases from J, with 10 bases between. This CDR3 region has 13 residues. The CDR3 coding sequence is TGTGCCAGTAGTATGTGGGTGGGGACTGAAGCTTTCTTT. Protein: CASSMWVGTEAFF.

V gene TRBV19 combines with J gene TRBJ1-5; D call uncertain. The CDR3 runs to 15 residues. Germline loops: CDR1 LNHDA, CDR2 SQIVND (reference sequence). V lost 5 bases and J 9 bases, leaving 20 bases between the germline ends. The CDR3 loop reads CASSLRGRANWPQHF. The CDR3 region has the DNA TGTGCCAGTAGTCTCCGAGGGAGAGCAAATTGGCCCCAGCATTTT.

V and J are TRBV12-5 and TRBJ2-7, with 11 bases matching TRBD1. The CDR3 loop spans 17 amino acids. Losses at the gene ends were 0 bases for V and 6 bases for J; bases not matched to a gene: 10. Germline CDR1 and CDR2: LGHNT and FRNRAP. In DNA, the CDR3 is TGTGCTAGTGGTTTGGTCGCCACAGGGACAGGGGGTGGCGAGCAGTACTTC. Protein sequence: CASGLVATGTGGGEQYF.

This clone was counted ten times or more. The rearrangement joins TRBV20-1 to TRBJ2-7; unclear D gene. The CDR3 runs to 10 residues. From germline, CDR1 is DFQATT and CDR2 SNEGSKA (reference sequence). Trimming shortened V by 2 bases and J by 6 bases, and 5 bases separated the two germline ends. The CDR3 reads CSARIGEQYF. The CDR3, as DNA: TGCAGTGCTAGAATTGGCGAGCAGTACTTC.

The chain couples TRBV7-8 to TRBJ1-5; TRBD1 is a possible D gene (5 bases). Germline assignment: CDR1 SGHVS and CDR2 FQNEAQ. The CDR3 runs to 15 residues. Trimming removed 4 bases from V and 0 bases from J, with 10 bases in between. In DNA form, the CDR3 reads TGTGCCAGCAGCTGGCAGGGCGATAGCAATCAGCCCCAGCATTTT. Translated, it gives CASSWQGDSNQPQHF.

The CDR3 DNA follows: TGTGCCAGCAGGGACAGGGATTACGAGCAGTACTTC. This translates into CASRDRDYEQYF. The gene calls are TRBV6-6 and TRBJ2-7; 8 nucleotides align to TRBD1. Germline loops: CDR1 MNHNY, CDR2 SVGAGI (reference sequence). The ends lost 6 bases at V and 4 bases at J; junction bases unmatched: 2. The CDR3 covers 12 residues.

This chain joins TRBV30 and TRBJ1-2; 11 bases are a match to TRBD1. The V segment lost 1 base and the J segment 5 bases; nucleotides outside the gene matches: 9. Germline assignment: CDR1 GTSNPN and CDR2 SVGIG (reference sequence). This CDR3 spans 16 amino acids. CDR3: CAWSDGQGAALYGYTF. The CDR3 DNA sequence: TGTGCCTGGAGTGACGGACAGGGGGCGGCTCTATATGGCTACACCTTC.

The J gene is TRBJ2-6, the V gene TRBV5-5; 7 bases align to TRBD2. The CDR3 sequence is 16 residues long. With 5 bases clipped from V and 0 bases from J, the junction kept 5 bases outside the gene matches. Looked up from germline, CDR1 is SGHKS and CDR2 is YYEKEE (reference sequence). This chain's CDR3 is CASRGGQLSGANVLTF. The CDR3 nucleotides read TGTGCCAGCAGGGGAGGGCAGCTCTCTGGGGCCAACGTCCTGACTTTC.

V gene TRBV4-1 combines with J gene TRBJ2-1, with 10 bases fitting TRBD2. Germline-derived CDR1 and CDR2 are MGHRA and YSYEKL. V trimming: 5 bases; J trimming: 6 bases; junction bases outside the gene matches: 13. The CDR3 extends over 17 amino acids. CDR3 amino acids: CASSKKTLAGAFNEQFF. For the CDR3, the DNA is TGCGCCAGCAGCAAAAAAACCCTAGCGGGAGCTTTCAATGAGCAGTTCTTC.

This chain joins TRBV7-2 and TRBJ2-3; D uncertain. V lost 5 bases, J lost 5 bases, and 11 bases lay in between. The CDR3 is made up of 13 amino acids. The germline V gene encodes CDR1 SGHTA and CDR2 FQGNSA. CDR3 amino acids: CASSTVPGDTQYF. CDR3 DNA sequence: TGTGCCAGCAGCACAGTCCCGGGAGATACGCAGTATTTT.

This clone was observed a handful of times. This sequence joins TRBV25-1 and TRBJ1-1, with 9 positions matching TRBD1. Trimming cost V 3 bases and J 1 base; bases outside gene matches: 9. The CDR3 loop spans 17 amino acids. CDR1 is MGHDK and CDR2 is SYGVNS in the germline V gene. The CDR3 DNA reads as TGTGCCAGCAGTGATCTCGCCTGGACAGGGGCGAACACTGAAGCTTTCTTT. Amino acid sequence: CASSDLAWTGANTEAFF.

This chain links TRBV4-3 with TRBJ2-1; the D gene could be TRBD1 or TRBD2 (5 bases each). Trimming shortened V by 2 bases and J by 7 bases, and 21 bases separated the two germline ends. The CDR3 is 17 amino acids. The germline V gene encodes CDR1 LGHNA and CDR2 YSLEER. The CDR3 region has the DNA TGCGCCAGCAGCCAACCCGCCACTAGAGGGGTGGGAAATGAGCAGTTCTTC. Protein: CASSQPATRGVGNEQFF.

V gene TRBV5-1 combines with J gene TRBJ2-7; TRBD2 matches 7 bases. Trimming removed 4 bases from V and 5 bases from J; junction bases left unmatched: 12. Germline CDR1 and CDR2: SGHRS and YFSETQ. This CDR3 has 15 residues. The CDR3 protein is CASSPIVGGPDEQYF. The CDR3 bases are TGCGCCAGCAGCCCTATTGTGGGAGGGCCGGACGAGCAGTACTTC. The complete variable domain, with remaining parts taken from reference TRBV5-1 and TRBJ2-7, reads KAGVTQTPRYLIKTRGQQVTLSCSPISGHRSVSWYQQTPGQGLQFLFEYFSETQRNKGNFPGRFSGRQFSNSRSEMNVSTLELGDSALYLCASSPIVGGPDEQYFGPGTRLTVT.

This chain connects TRBV19 to TRBJ2-1; no clear D. Trimming pared 3 bases from V and 12 bases from J, leaving 15 bases between. Germline CDR1 LNHDA, CDR2 SQIVND (reference sequence). CDR3 size: 13 residues. Here the CDR3 reads CASSMPGPGRQFF. CDR3 nucleotides: TGTGCCAGTAGTATGCCCGGCCCCGGAAGGCAGTTCTTC.

The gene calls are TRBV6-1 and TRBJ2-7, with D tentatively TRBD2 (5 bases). The V gene lost 1 base and the J gene lost 6 bases, with 10 bases spanning the gap. The CDR3 runs to 13 residues. Germline V gene sequence: CDR1 MNHNS, CDR2 SASEGT. CDR3 sequence: CASSEGYGSEQYF. The CDR3 nucleotides are TGTGCCAGCAGTGAAGGGTATGGGAGCGAGCAGTACTTC.

This chain joins TRBV28 and TRBJ1-4, with TRBD1 identical over 8 bases. This CDR3 has 17 amino acids. Germline trimming cut 1 base from V and 0 bases from J; bases unmatched to any gene: 4. Germline assignment: CDR1 MDHEN and CDR2 SYDVKM. CDR3 in amino acids: CASSLLTTGATNEKLFF. DNA for the CDR3: TGTGCCAGCAGTTTATTAACGACAGGGGCAACTAATGAAAAACTGTTTTTT.